This T cell receptor beta chain derives from a study of T cells in narcolepsy. Repertoires were generated with immunoSEQ multiplex PCR, while TCRdb's copy carries only in-frame clones and drops some. This table holds approximately 30,000 clones, about 80% found once. The clonotype comes from a human donor with narcolepsy. Input material: CD45RA- memory CD4+ T cells from PBMCs.

CDR3 residues: CASSFQFGGNEQFF. The CDR3 region has the DNA TGTGCCAGCAGCTTTCAATTCGGCGGCAATGAGCAGTTCTTC. The chain couples TRBV7-2 to TRBJ2-1; D unclear. The germline V gene encodes CDR1 SGHTA and CDR2 FQGNSA. This CDR3 has 14 amino acids. The V end was cut by 3 bases, the J end by 6 bases, with 12 bases between.